This TCR beta chain was retrieved from a study of immune evolution from preneoplasia to lung adenocarcinoma. Of note for this clone: Its antigen is not known.

The study's findings and limits: Top clone frequencies peaked in normal lung, apparently declining through invasive adenocarcinoma.

Using immunoSEQ multiplex PCR, the repertoire was profiled, and TCRdb retains in-frame clones only, with some absent. This table holds around 8,000 clones, roughly 84% found once. The germline V gene encodes CDR1 SGHKS and CDR2 YYEKEE (reference sequence). The length of the CDR3 is 16 residues. The J segment lost 2 bases and the V segment lost 0 bases, leaving 4 bases of the junction unmatched. Each case's diagnosis was confirmed by two pathologists on H&E. The chain uses TRBV5-5 and TRBJ1-3; 8 bases match TRBD1. This receptor was identified in a person between 65 and 80 years old with lung adenocarcinoma. What was sequenced was FFPE minimally invasive lung adenocarcinoma tissue. CDR3 DNA: TGTGCCAGCAGCTTGGCCGGGACAGGAACTGGAAACACCATATATTTT. Translated: CASSLAGTGTGNTIYF.